What follows is one T cell receptor (beta chain) and its context. Germline CDR1 is SGHAT and CDR2 is FQNNGV. There are 16 residues in the CDR3. Unmatched junction bases numbered 11, after V lost 4 bases and J lost 7 bases. Researchers ran the PCR with 60 Vbeta and 13 Jbeta primers. Clones were sequenced by immunoSEQ multiplex PCR, and TCRdb holds only the in-frame ones, with some missing. The sample gives under 140,000 clones, 65% to 80% of which show up once; over 2.5% is in the top ten. The data originate from a study of cytomegalovirus exposure and HLA in healthy donors. This TCR was recovered from a woman between 55 and 75 years old in good health and CMV-seropositive. Sequences were obtained from PBMCs. V and J are TRBV11-2 and TRBJ2-1; 9 nucleotides match TRBD2. CDR3 DNA: TGTGCCAGCAGCTCCTTAGCGGGAGTTAGGGGAAATGAGCAGTTCTTC. This encodes CASSSLAGVRGNEQFF.